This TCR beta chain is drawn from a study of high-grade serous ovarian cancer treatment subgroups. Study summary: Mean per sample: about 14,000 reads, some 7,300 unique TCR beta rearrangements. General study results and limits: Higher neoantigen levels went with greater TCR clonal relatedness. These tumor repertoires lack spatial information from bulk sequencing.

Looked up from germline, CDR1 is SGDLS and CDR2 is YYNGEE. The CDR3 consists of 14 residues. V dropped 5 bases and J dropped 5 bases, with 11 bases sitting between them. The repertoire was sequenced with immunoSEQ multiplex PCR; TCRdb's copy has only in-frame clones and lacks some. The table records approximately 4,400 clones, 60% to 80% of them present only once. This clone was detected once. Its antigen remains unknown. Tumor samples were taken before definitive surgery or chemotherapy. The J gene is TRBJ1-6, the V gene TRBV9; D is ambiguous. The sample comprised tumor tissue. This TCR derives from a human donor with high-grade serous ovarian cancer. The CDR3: CASSRARNNSPLHF. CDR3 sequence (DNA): TGTGCCAGCAGTCGGGCCAGAAATAATTCACCCCTCCACTTT.